These 9 T cell receptor beta chains were all obtained from the same sample, sequenced in a study of blood T cell repertoires in COVID-19. Assay used: immunoSEQ multiplex PCR; TCRdb lists only in-frame clones, some missing. Counted here are a few hundred thousand clones, 90% occurring once; the ten biggest clones make up roughly 0.66%. The sequencing sample was made of PBMCs or T cells enriched from blood (not recorded which). Receptor source: a man between 18 and 29 years old who had recovered from COVID-19.

This clone was detected a few times. V gene TRBV28 combines with J gene TRBJ2-2; a possible D gene is TRBD2 (5 bases). V was clipped by 6 bases and J by 1 base, with 9 bases between them. Germline CDR1 and CDR2: MDHEN and SYDVKM. There are 14 residues in the CDR3. CDR3 DNA: TGTGCCAGCAGCCGCGGACTGAACACCGGGGAGCTGTTTTTT. This sequence encodes CASSRGLNTGELFF.

The chain couples TRBV29-1 to TRBJ1-3; no firm D call. V was clipped by 5 bases and J by 0 bases, with 14 bases between them. CDR3 length: 15 residues. Germline CDR1 is SQVTM and CDR2 is ANQGSEA. CDR3 in amino acids: CSVSIGSNSGNTIYF. The CDR3 coding sequence is TGCAGCGTTTCCATCGGGTCTAACTCTGGAAACACCATATATTTT.

The rearrangement uses TRBV12-3 or TRBV12-4 and TRBJ1-1, with D possibly being TRBD1 (5 bases). This CDR3 contains 13 residues. Trimming took 2 bases from V and 7 from J, leaving 11 bases between them. The CDR3 here is CASSLRGSLEAFF. The DNA for the CDR3 is TGTGCCAGCAGTTTAAGGGGCTCCCTTGAAGCTTTCTTT.

In this sample, this clone turned up once. This chain connects TRBV7-9 to TRBJ2-5; D might be TRBD2 (7 bases). V lost 2 bases and J 1 base, leaving 11 bases between the germline ends. Germline CDR1 SEHNR, CDR2 FQNEAQ (reference sequence). The CDR3 extends over 15 amino acids. In nucleotides, the CDR3 is TGTGCCAGCAGCTTACCAGGGGAGGGCCAAGAGACCCAGTACTTC. As protein: CASSLPGEGQETQYF.

The chain joins TRBV9 to TRBJ1-1; D is unresolved. Germline V gives CDR1 SGDLS, CDR2 YYNGEE. The ends were cut back, 0 bases at V and 4 bases at J, with 7 bases in the middle. The length of the CDR3 is 13 residues. The CDR3 nucleotides are TGTGCCAGCAGCGTAGAGCCTATCACTGAAGCTTTCTTT. Encoded protein: CASSVEPITEAFF.

The chain combines TRBV5-1 with TRBJ1-1, with 7 positions matching TRBD1. Per the germline V gene, CDR1 is SGHRS and CDR2 is YFSETQ. V shed 4 bases, J shed 2 bases, and the junction held 5 bases outside the gene matches. The CDR3 has 14 residues. CDR3 loop: CASSDRQGNTEAFF. DNA of the CDR3: TGCGCCAGCAGCGACCGACAGGGAAACACTGAAGCTTTCTTT.

The V call is TRBV29-1, the J call TRBJ2-5; 8 bases align to TRBD1. In germline, CDR1 is SQVTM, CDR2 ANQGSEA. CDR3 length: 13 amino acids. V trimming: 7 bases; J trimming: 0 bases; junction bases outside the gene matches: 4. The CDR3 DNA reads as TGCAGCGCCCGGACAGGGTACCAAGAGACCCAGTACTTC. Translating it yields CSARTGYQETQYF.

The rearrangement uses TRBV24-1 and TRBJ2-3; D remains ambiguous. The germline V and J ends were trimmed by 4 bases and 0 bases, with 19 bases remaining between them. Germline CDR1 and CDR2: KGHDR and SFDVKD. The length of the CDR3 is 18 residues. The CDR3 DNA reads TGTGCCACCAGTGACCTACGAGACACGGCCTCTAGCACAGATACGCAGTATTTT. Its translation: CATSDLRDTASSTDTQYF.

The chain joins TRBV10-2 to TRBJ2-2; the D gene is possibly TRBD1 (5 bases). CDR1 WSHSY and CDR2 SAAADI come from the germline V gene. There are 15 residues in the CDR3. The germline V and J ends were trimmed by 7 bases and 5 bases, with 17 bases remaining between them. CDR3 DNA: TGCGCCAGCACTAAGGACAAGGAGCTTACCGGGGAGCTGTTTTTT. Residues: CASTKDKELTGELFF.